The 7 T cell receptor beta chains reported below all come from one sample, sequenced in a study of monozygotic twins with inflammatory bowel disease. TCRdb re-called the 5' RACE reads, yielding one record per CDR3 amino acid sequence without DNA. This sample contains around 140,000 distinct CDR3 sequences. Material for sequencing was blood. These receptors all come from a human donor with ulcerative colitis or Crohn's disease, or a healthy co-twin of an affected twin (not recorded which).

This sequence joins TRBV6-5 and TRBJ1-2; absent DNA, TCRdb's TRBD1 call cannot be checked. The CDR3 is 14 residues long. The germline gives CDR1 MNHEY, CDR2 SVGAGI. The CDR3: CASSYSIRVGGYTF.

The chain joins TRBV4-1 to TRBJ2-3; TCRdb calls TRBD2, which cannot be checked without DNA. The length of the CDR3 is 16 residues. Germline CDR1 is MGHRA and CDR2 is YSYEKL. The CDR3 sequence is CASSQVGGGGLDTQYF.

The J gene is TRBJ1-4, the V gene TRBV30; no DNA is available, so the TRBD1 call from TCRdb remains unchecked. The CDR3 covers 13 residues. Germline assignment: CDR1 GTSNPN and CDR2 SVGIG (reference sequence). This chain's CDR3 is CAWRAGADEKLFF.

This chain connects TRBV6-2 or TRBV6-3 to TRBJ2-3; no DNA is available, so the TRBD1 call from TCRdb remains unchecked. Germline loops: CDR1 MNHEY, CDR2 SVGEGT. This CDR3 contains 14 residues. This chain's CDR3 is CASNSGSGGNTQYF.

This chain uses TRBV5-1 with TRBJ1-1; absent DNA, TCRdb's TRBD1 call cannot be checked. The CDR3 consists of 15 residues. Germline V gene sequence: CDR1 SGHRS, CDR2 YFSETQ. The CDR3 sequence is CASSLGGGMNTEAFF.

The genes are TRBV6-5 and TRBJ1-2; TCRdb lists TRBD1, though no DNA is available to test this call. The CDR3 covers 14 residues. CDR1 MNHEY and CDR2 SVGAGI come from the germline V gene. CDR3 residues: CASSYSRVGTGYTF.

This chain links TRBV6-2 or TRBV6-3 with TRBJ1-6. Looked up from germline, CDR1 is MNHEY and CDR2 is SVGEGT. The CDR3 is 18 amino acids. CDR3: CASSYPGGGSSYNSPLHF.